Listed below are T cell receptor beta chains from one sample, sequenced in a study of blood T cell repertoires in COVID-19. Method: immunoSEQ multiplex PCR; TCRdb's copy keeps in-frame clones and lacks some. This table holds some 260,000 clones, 82% found once. The source material was peripheral blood. The source of these receptors is a woman of 80 years or more with active or convalescent COVID-19. The CDR3 runs from the conserved cysteine through the conserved F or W. The order of the fields is V gene, clone size, J gene, D gene, CDR3 protein, CDR3 DNA. The D gene is left open where the match is weak. Where a row states a size, it is once, few, many or the class of an expanded clone; other rows omit it.

TRBV29-1,-,TRBJ1-1,-,CSVEDSTEAFF,TGCAGCGTTGAAGATAGCACTGAAGCTTTCTTT
TRBV11-2,-,TRBJ1-1,-,CASSYRYTEAFF,TGTGCCAGCAGCTACAGGTACACTGAAGCTTTCTTT
TRBV6-5,-,TRBJ2-1,-,CASSYVDPSLGQFF,TGTGCCAGCAGTTACGTCGACCCCTCACTAGGGCAGTTCTTC
TRBV27,-,TRBJ2-7,TRBD1,CASRSGTGGFEQYF,TGTGCCAGTCGATCCGGGACAGGGGGCTTTGAGCAGTACTTC
TRBV28,-,TRBJ1-5,-,CASRSGGQPQHF,TGTGCCAGCAGGAGCGGTGGTCAGCCCCAGCATTTT
TRBV5-1,-,TRBJ2-1,TRBD2,CASSPGGGGSYNEQFF,TGCGCCAGCAGCCCGGGCGGGGGGGGCTCCTACAATGAGCAGTTCTTC
TRBV5-1,-,TRBJ2-5,-,CASSLQVRQETQYF,TGCGCCAGCAGCTTACAGGTTAGACAAGAGACCCAGTACTTC
TRBV5-1,-,TRBJ1-2,TRBD1,CASSETGIYGYTF,TGCGCCAGCAGCGAGACAGGGATCTATGGCTACACCTTC
TRBV5-1,-,TRBJ2-7,TRBD2,CASSHGTTSYEQYF,TGCGCCAGCAGCCACGGGACTACCTCCTACGAGCAGTACTTC
TRBV6-5,few,TRBJ1-2,-,CASSYDRNYGYTF,TGTGCCAGCAGTTACGACAGAAACTATGGCTACACCTTC
TRBV7-2,-,TRBJ2-1,TRBD2,CASSLRRGGIEQFF,TGTGCCAGCAGCTTAAGACGGGGAGGGATTGAGCAGTTCTTC
TRBV5-1,-,TRBJ1-6,TRBD1,CASGQGDINGNSPLHF,TGCGCCAGCGGACAGGGCGACATAAATGGAAATTCACCCCTCCACTTT
TRBV5-1,-,TRBJ2-3,TRBD2,CASSPGLAGADTQYF,TGCGCCAGCAGCCCCGGACTAGCGGGGGCAGATACGCAGTATTTT
TRBV5-4,-,TRBJ1-5,-,CASSLLGAGQPQHF,TGTGCCAGCAGCTTGCTAGGGGCGGGACAGCCCCAGCATTTT
TRBV11-2,-,TRBJ2-3,-,CASSGPGGNTDTQYF,TGTGCCAGCAGTGGACCTGGGGGGAACACAGATACGCAGTATTTT
TRBV2,-,TRBJ2-2,TRBD1,CASNPRPGQGAGELFF,TGTGCCAGCAATCCACGACCGGGACAGGGGGCCGGGGAGCTGTTTTTT
TRBV5-3,-,TRBJ1-5,-,CARSSQFHRVFNQPQHF,TGTGCCAGAAGCTCACAATTTCACAGGGTATTCAATCAGCCCCAGCATTTT
TRBV23-1,-,TRBJ2-2,-,CASRQGHTGELFF,TGCGCCAGCAGGCAGGGTCACACCGGGGAGCTGTTTTTT
TRBV6-1,-,TRBJ2-7,-,CASSELGGRFSEQYF,TGTGCCAGCAGTGAATTAGGGGGAAGGTTCTCCGAGCAGTACTTC
TRBV19,-,TRBJ1-5,TRBD1,CASSIVGGRQPQHF,TGTGCCAGTAGTATAGTAGGGGGCAGGCAGCCCCAGCATTTT
TRBV28,-,TRBJ1-2,-,CASSPSAGTGYTF,TGTGCCAGCAGTCCAAGTGCGGGGACTGGCTACACCTTC
TRBV5-1,-,TRBJ2-5,TRBD2,CASSLGSGIGQTQYF,TGCGCCAGCAGCTTGGGTAGCGGGATCGGCCAGACCCAGTACTTC
TRBV5-1,-,TRBJ2-7,-,CASKFQGTYEQYF,TGCGCCAGCAAGTTCCAGGGGACCTACGAGCAGTACTTC
TRBV29-1,-,TRBJ2-3,-,CSVSESTDTQYF,TGCAGCGTTAGCGAATCCACAGATACGCAGTATTTT
TRBV29-1,-,TRBJ2-7,TRBD2,CSVEDWAGGVREQYF,TGCAGCGTTGAAGATTGGGCGGGAGGGGTGCGGGAGCAGTACTTC
TRBV9,few,TRBJ2-5,-,CASSVGISPQETQYF,TGTGCCAGCAGCGTGGGTATTAGCCCCCAAGAGACCCAGTACTTC
TRBV15,-,TRBJ1-4,TRBD1,CATTRTGGYNEKLFF,TGTGCCACCACCAGGACAGGGGGCTATAATGAAAAACTGTTTTTT
TRBV15,once,TRBJ2-7,TRBD1,CATSRHLRQGGPSSYEQYF,TGTGCCACCAGCAGACACCTACGACAGGGGGGACCCTCATCCTACGAGCAGTACTTC
TRBV7-2,-,TRBJ1-1,-,CASSLDLRGNTEAFF,TGTGCCAGCAGCTTAGATCTTCGAGGGAACACTGAAGCTTTCTTT
TRBV10-2,-,TRBJ2-2,-,CASSHTGELFF,TGCGCCAGCAGTCATACCGGGGAGCTGTTTTTT
TRBV5-1,-,TRBJ1-6,TRBD1,CASSFTTGGESPLHF,TGCGCCAGCAGCTTTACGACAGGGGGCGAATCACCCCTCCACTTT
TRBV28,-,TRBJ1-1,TRBD1,CASSLFQGVTEAFF,TGTGCCAGCAGTTTATTTCAGGGGGTTACTGAAGCTTTCTTT
TRBV2,once,TRBJ2-5,-,CASRRLLLAETQYF,TGTGCCAGCCGAAGACTCTTACTGGCGGAGACCCAGTACTTC
TRBV19,-,TRBJ2-7,TRBD1,CASSHRGRSSEQYF,TGTGCCAGTAGCCACAGGGGAAGAAGCTCCGAGCAGTACTTC
TRBV5-5,-,TRBJ1-2,-,CASSYGTVSYGYTF,TGTGCCAGCAGCTATGGGACTGTTTCCTATGGCTACACCTTC
TRBV5-4,-,TRBJ1-1,-,CASSSRENTEAFF,TGTGCCAGCAGCTCCAGGGAGAACACTGAAGCTTTCTTT
TRBV6-5,-,TRBJ2-2,-,CASRTGNTGELFF,TGTGCCAGCAGGACAGGAAACACCGGGGAGCTGTTTTTT
TRBV28,-,TRBJ1-1,-,CASSRRGGLVAFF,TGTGCCAGCAGCCGGAGAGGGGGACTAGTAGCTTTCTTT
TRBV28,few,TRBJ2-1,-,CASSLSRNEQFF,TGTGCCAGCAGTTTATCCAGGAATGAGCAGTTCTTC
TRBV28,-,TRBJ1-2,-,CASSLGPREGYTF,TGTGCCAGCAGTTTGGGCCCCCGGGAAGGCTACACCTTC
TRBV4-1,-,TRBJ1-4,TRBD1,CASSHDGTVYEKLFF,TGCGCCAGCAGCCATGACGGGACAGTTTATGAAAAACTGTTTTTT
TRBV10-3,-,TRBJ1-6,-,CAISEIGRGNSPLHF,TGTGCCATCAGTGAGATTGGCAGGGGTAATTCACCCCTCCACTTT